This is a list of T cell receptor beta chains from one sample in a study of T cells in Graves' hyperthyroidism and ophthalmopathy. TCRdb itself ran the multiplex PCR reads through MiXCR, one entry per CDR3 protein. Of roughly 750,000 distinct CDR3 sequences in the sample, about 16% were seen once. The material sequenced was blood. All receptors derive from a man aged 18-30 years with Graves' hyperthyroidism. Both conserved end residues are part of each CDR3. A D gene is named only where the DNA matches it firmly. Some rows have no size entry. The others give once, few or many, or a class for an expanded clone.

j_call: TRBJ1-1; clone_size: many; d_call: TRBD1; v_call: TRBV12-3/TRBV12-4; cdr3_aa: CASSLWSRDRGAAFF; cdr3_nt: TGTGCCAGCAGTTTATGGTCCCGGGACAGGGGCGCCGCTTTCTTT
j_call: TRBJ2-7; clone_size: NA; d_call: TRBD2; v_call: TRBV5-1; cdr3_aa: CASSWGTSGGYEQYF; cdr3_nt: TGCGCCAGCAGCTGGGGGACTAGCGGCGGCTACGAGCAGTACTTC
j_call: TRBJ2-7; clone_size: few; d_call: NA; v_call: TRBV29-1; cdr3_aa: CSVAAGGTYEQYF; cdr3_nt: TGCAGCGTTGCGGCGGGCGGCACCTACGAGCAGTACTTC
j_call: TRBJ2-2; clone_size: many; d_call: TRBD2; v_call: TRBV7-8; cdr3_aa: CASSLTSGDTGELFF; cdr3_nt: TGTGCCAGCAGCTTGACTAGCGGGGACACCGGGGAGCTGTTTTTT
j_call: TRBJ2-7; clone_size: few; d_call: TRBD2; v_call: TRBV10-3; cdr3_aa: CAIGETGLSGDEQYF; cdr3_nt: TGTGCCATCGGTGAGACTGGCCTAAGCGGGGACGAGCAGTACTTC
j_call: TRBJ1-5; clone_size: many; d_call: NA; v_call: TRBV12-3/TRBV12-4; cdr3_aa: CASSSSGGRFQPQHF; cdr3_nt: TGTGCCAGCAGTTCCTCGGGGGGTCGATTTCAGCCCCAGCATTTT
j_call: TRBJ1-1; clone_size: NA; d_call: NA; v_call: TRBV5-1; cdr3_aa: CASSLDQKAFF; cdr3_nt: TGCGCCAGCAGCTTGGACCAGAAAGCTTTCTTT
j_call: TRBJ2-5; clone_size: many; d_call: NA; v_call: TRBV2; cdr3_aa: CASSVPQVGVEETQYF; cdr3_nt: TGTGCCAGCAGTGTTCCGCAAGTGGGGGTGGAAGAGACCCAGTACTTC
j_call: TRBJ2-6; clone_size: few; d_call: NA; v_call: TRBV28; cdr3_aa: CASSLVGGSSGANVLTF; cdr3_nt: TGTGCCAGCAGTTTAGTCGGGGGTAGCTCTGGGGCCAACGTCCTGACTTTC
j_call: TRBJ2-2; clone_size: many; d_call: NA; v_call: TRBV28; cdr3_aa: CASSFRLTKRNTGELFF; cdr3_nt: TGTGCCAGCAGTTTCCGTCTCACCAAACGGAACACCGGGGAGCTGTTTTTT
j_call: TRBJ2-1; clone_size: many; d_call: NA; v_call: TRBV6-1; cdr3_aa: CASSERTGGNEQFF; cdr3_nt: TGTGCCAGCAGTGAAAGGACGGGCGGAAATGAGCAGTTCTTC
j_call: TRBJ1-5; clone_size: NA; d_call: NA; v_call: TRBV16; cdr3_aa: CASSRPYQPQHF; cdr3_nt: TGTGCCAGCAGCAGGCCTTATCAGCCCCAGCATTTT
j_call: TRBJ1-1; clone_size: many; d_call: NA; v_call: TRBV28; cdr3_aa: CASSPLGGLNTEAFF; cdr3_nt: TGTGCCAGCAGCCCCCTGGGAGGGCTGAACACTGAAGCTTTCTTT
j_call: TRBJ1-6; clone_size: many; d_call: NA; v_call: TRBV11-2; cdr3_aa: CASSLIGRANNSPLHF; cdr3_nt: TGTGCCAGCAGCCTAATCGGCAGGGCGAATAATTCACCCCTCCACTTT
j_call: TRBJ2-1; clone_size: NA; d_call: TRBD2; v_call: TRBV4-2; cdr3_aa: CASSPVGLAENNEQFF; cdr3_nt: TGTGCCAGCAGCCCTGTGGGACTAGCGGAGAACAATGAGCAGTTCTTC
j_call: TRBJ2-2; clone_size: NA; d_call: TRBD1; v_call: TRBV20-1; cdr3_aa: CSARGDRGRWNTGELFF; cdr3_nt: TGCAGTGCTAGAGGGGACAGGGGGCGATGGAACACCGGGGAGCTGTTTTTT
j_call: TRBJ2-2; clone_size: many; d_call: TRBD2; v_call: TRBV24-1; cdr3_aa: CATSDVAGGRKTGELFF; cdr3_nt: TGTGCCACCAGTGACGTAGCGGGAGGTCGAAAAACCGGGGAGCTGTTTTTT
j_call: TRBJ1-2; clone_size: NA; d_call: NA; v_call: TRBV20-1; cdr3_aa: CSARVPRASNYGYTF; cdr3_nt: TGCAGTGCTAGGGTCCCCAGGGCGTCTAACTATGGCTACACCTTC
j_call: TRBJ1-4; clone_size: many; d_call: TRBD1; v_call: TRBV11-2; cdr3_aa: CASRPQGAYEKLFF; cdr3_nt: TGTGCCAGCAGACCACAGGGGGCCTATGAAAAACTGTTTTTT
j_call: TRBJ2-7; clone_size: few; d_call: TRBD1; v_call: TRBV25-1; cdr3_aa: CASSDPGQGRLEQYF; cdr3_nt: TGTGCCAGCAGTGACCCGGGACAGGGTCGTTTAGAGCAGTACTTC
j_call: TRBJ1-4; clone_size: many; d_call: TRBD1; v_call: TRBV2; cdr3_aa: CASSPRQGVGEKLFF; cdr3_nt: TGTGCCAGCAGTCCCCGACAGGGCGTGGGTGAAAAACTGTTTTTT
j_call: TRBJ1-6; clone_size: few; d_call: TRBD1; v_call: TRBV7-9; cdr3_aa: CASSDSRLPTGGDSPLHF; cdr3_nt: TGTGCCAGCAGCGATTCCCGTTTACCCACAGGGGGAGATTCACCCCTCCACTTT
j_call: TRBJ1-2; clone_size: many; d_call: NA; v_call: TRBV18; cdr3_aa: CASSPGRADYGYTF; cdr3_nt: TGTGCCAGCTCACCAGGCCGGGCTGACTATGGCTACACCTTC
j_call: TRBJ1-3; clone_size: many; d_call: NA; v_call: TRBV30; cdr3_aa: CAWRGGNTIYF; cdr3_nt: TGTGCCTGGAGAGGTGGAAACACCATATATTTT
j_call: TRBJ1-1; clone_size: many; d_call: NA; v_call: TRBV20-1; cdr3_aa: CSARAVRGNTEAFF; cdr3_nt: TGCAGTGCTAGGGCGGTTCGGGGGAACACTGAAGCTTTCTTT
j_call: TRBJ2-7; clone_size: NA; d_call: NA; v_call: TRBV20-1; cdr3_aa: CSARVGGRYAEQYF; cdr3_nt: TGCAGTGCTAGAGTAGGAGGGAGGTATGCCGAGCAGTACTTC
j_call: TRBJ1-1; clone_size: many; d_call: NA; v_call: TRBV2; cdr3_aa: CASSYLGENTEAFF; cdr3_nt: TGTGCCAGCAGTTACCTCGGCGAGAACACTGAAGCTTTCTTT
j_call: TRBJ2-5; clone_size: many; d_call: TRBD2; v_call: TRBV10-3; cdr3_aa: CAIGSGTLTQETQYF; cdr3_nt: TGTGCCATCGGAAGCGGGACCCTTACACAGGAGACCCAGTACTTC
j_call: TRBJ1-2; clone_size: many; d_call: NA; v_call: TRBV28; cdr3_aa: CASSLPPDRANYGYTF; cdr3_nt: TGTGCCAGCAGTTTGCCCCCGGACAGAGCAAACTATGGCTACACCTTC
j_call: TRBJ2-1; clone_size: NA; d_call: TRBD2; v_call: TRBV20-1; cdr3_aa: CSAREPGGRYEQFF; cdr3_nt: TGCAGTGCTAGGGAGCCGGGGGGTCGGTATGAGCAGTTCTTC
j_call: TRBJ2-1; clone_size: many; d_call: TRBD2; v_call: TRBV19; cdr3_aa: CASSLPPLASGDPYNEQFF; cdr3_nt: TGTGCCAGTAGTCTCCCCCCGTTGGCCAGCGGGGACCCCTACAATGAGCAGTTCTTC
j_call: TRBJ2-7; clone_size: many; d_call: TRBD1; v_call: TRBV30; cdr3_aa: CAWFGTGDSYEQYF; cdr3_nt: TGTGCCTGGTTCGGGACAGGGGACTCCTACGAGCAGTACTTC
j_call: TRBJ2-7; clone_size: few; d_call: TRBD2; v_call: TRBV2; cdr3_aa: CASRARGGRDTYEQYF; cdr3_nt: TGTGCCAGCAGGGCTCGAGGCGGGAGGGACACCTACGAGCAGTACTTC
j_call: TRBJ2-2; clone_size: many; d_call: TRBD2; v_call: TRBV11-1; cdr3_aa: CASSLTSGRLDGELFF; cdr3_nt: TGTGCCAGCAGCCTGACTAGCGGGAGGCTTGACGGGGAGCTGTTTTTT
j_call: TRBJ2-6; clone_size: few; d_call: NA; v_call: TRBV4-1; cdr3_aa: CASSQDDGANVLTF; cdr3_nt: TGCGCCAGCAGCCAAGATGATGGGGCCAACGTCCTGACTTTC
j_call: TRBJ2-3; clone_size: few; d_call: NA; v_call: TRBV7-2; cdr3_aa: CASSFAVGDTQYF; cdr3_nt: TGTGCCAGCAGCTTTGCCGTGGGGGATACGCAGTATTTT
j_call: TRBJ2-1; clone_size: many; d_call: TRBD2; v_call: TRBV28; cdr3_aa: CASSASGRVSWEQFF; cdr3_nt: TGTGCCAGCAGTGCTAGCGGGAGGGTAAGTTGGGAGCAGTTCTTC
j_call: TRBJ2-1; clone_size: NA; d_call: NA; v_call: TRBV10-3; cdr3_aa: CAISEGGEASYNEQFF; cdr3_nt: TGTGCCATCAGTGAGGGAGGGGAGGCGTCCTACAATGAGCAGTTCTTC